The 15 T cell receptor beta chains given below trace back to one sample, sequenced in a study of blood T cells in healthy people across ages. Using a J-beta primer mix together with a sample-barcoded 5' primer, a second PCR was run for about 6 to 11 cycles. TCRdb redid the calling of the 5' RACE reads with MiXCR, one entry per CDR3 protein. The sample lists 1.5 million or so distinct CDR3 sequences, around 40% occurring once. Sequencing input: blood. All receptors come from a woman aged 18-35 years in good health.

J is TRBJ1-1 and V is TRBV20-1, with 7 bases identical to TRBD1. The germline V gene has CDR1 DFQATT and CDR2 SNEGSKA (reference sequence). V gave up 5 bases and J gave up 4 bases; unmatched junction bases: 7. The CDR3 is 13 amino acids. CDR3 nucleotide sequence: TGCAGTGCTCATTCGGGACAGATCACTGAAGCTTTCTTT. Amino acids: CSAHSGQITEAFF.

CDR3 DNA: TGTGCCAGCAGTTTCGGCAGCGAGTACGAGCAGTACTTC. Its protein product is CASSFGSEYEQYF. This chain uses TRBV27 with TRBJ2-7; no reliable D call. The CDR3 is 13 amino acids. V dropped 3 bases and J dropped 4 bases, with 10 bases sitting between them. Germline V lookup: CDR1 MNHEY, CDR2 SMNVEV (reference sequence).

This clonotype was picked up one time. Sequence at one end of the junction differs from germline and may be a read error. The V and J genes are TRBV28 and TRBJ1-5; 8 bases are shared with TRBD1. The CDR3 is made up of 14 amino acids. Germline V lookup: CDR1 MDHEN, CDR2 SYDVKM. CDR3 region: CASSYRGLRQPPHF. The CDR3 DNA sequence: TGTGCCAGCAGTTACAGGGGGTTGCGTCAGCCCCCGCATTTT.

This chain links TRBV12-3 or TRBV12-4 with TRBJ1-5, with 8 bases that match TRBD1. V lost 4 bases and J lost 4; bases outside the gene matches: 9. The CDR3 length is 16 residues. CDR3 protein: CASSSWTGRRNQPQHF. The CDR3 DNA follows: TGTGCCAGCAGTTCCTGGACAGGGAGAAGAAATCAGCCCCAGCATTTT.

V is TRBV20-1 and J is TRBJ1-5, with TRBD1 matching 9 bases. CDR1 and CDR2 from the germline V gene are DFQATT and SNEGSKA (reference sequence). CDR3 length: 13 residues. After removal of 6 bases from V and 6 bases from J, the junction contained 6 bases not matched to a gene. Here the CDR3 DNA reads TGCAGTGCCCTGGGACAGGGTTTTCAGCCCCAGCATTTT. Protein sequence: CSALGQGFQPQHF.

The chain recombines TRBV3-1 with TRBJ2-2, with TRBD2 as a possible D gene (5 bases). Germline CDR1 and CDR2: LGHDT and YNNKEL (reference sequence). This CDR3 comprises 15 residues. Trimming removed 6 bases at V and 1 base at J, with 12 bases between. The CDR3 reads CASSPSSWNTGELFF. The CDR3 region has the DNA TGTGCCAGCAGTCCATCTAGCTGGAACACCGGGGAGCTGTTTTTT.

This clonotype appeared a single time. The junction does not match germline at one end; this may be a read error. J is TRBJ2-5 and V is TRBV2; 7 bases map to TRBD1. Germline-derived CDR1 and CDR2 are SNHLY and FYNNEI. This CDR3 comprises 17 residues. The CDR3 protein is CASTEQVPGQPQETPYF. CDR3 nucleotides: TGTGCCAGCACCGAGCAAGTTCCGGGACAGCCGCAAGAGACCCCGTACTTC.

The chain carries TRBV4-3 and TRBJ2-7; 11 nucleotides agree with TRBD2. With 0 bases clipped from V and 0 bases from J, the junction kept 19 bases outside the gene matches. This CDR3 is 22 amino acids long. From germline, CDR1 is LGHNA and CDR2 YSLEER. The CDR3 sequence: CASSQDALLSGRVLGSSYEQYF. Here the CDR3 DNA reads TGCGCCAGCAGCCAAGACGCTCTTCTTAGCGGGAGGGTCCTCGGTTCCTCCTACGAGCAGTACTTC.

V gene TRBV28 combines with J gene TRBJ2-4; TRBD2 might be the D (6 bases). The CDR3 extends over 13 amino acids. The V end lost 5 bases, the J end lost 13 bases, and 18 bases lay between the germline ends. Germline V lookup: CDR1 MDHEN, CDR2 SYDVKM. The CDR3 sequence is CASSPGTAVEQYF. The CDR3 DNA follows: TGTGCCAGCAGTCCCGGGACTGCTGTAGAGCAGTACTTC.

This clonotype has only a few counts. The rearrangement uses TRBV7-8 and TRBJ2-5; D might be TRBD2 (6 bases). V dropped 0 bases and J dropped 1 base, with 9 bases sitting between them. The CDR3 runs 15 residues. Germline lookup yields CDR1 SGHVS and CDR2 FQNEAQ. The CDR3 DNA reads TGTGCCAGCAGCTTAGCGGAGGGATTCCAAGAGACCCAGTACTTC. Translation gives CASSLAEGFQETQYF.

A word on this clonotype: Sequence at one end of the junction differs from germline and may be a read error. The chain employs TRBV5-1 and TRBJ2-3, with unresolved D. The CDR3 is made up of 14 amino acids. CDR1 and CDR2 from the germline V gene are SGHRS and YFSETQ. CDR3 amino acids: CASSLVQYTDTQYF. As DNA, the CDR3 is TGCGCCAGCAGTTTGGTTCAGTACACAGATACGCAGTATTTT. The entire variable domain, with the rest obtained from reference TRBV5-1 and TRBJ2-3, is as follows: KAGVTQTPRYLIKTRGQQVTLSCSPISGHRSVSWYQQTPGQGLQFLFEYFSETQRNKGNFPGRFSGRQFSNSRSEMNVSTLELGDSALYLCASSLVQYTDTQYFGPGTRLTVL.

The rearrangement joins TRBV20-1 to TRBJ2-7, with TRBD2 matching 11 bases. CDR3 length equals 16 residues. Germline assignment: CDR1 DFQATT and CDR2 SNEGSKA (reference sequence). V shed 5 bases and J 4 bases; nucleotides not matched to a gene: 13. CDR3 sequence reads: CSAPRRGTSGKYEQYF. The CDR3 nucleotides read TGCAGTGCTCCCCGAAGGGGGACTAGCGGAAAGTACGAGCAGTACTTC.

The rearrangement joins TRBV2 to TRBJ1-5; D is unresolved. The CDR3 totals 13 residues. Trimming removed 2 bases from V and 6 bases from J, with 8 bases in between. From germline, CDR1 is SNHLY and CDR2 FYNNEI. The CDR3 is CASSEQTGQPQHF. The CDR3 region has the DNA TGTGCCAGCAGTGAACAAACGGGTCAGCCCCAGCATTTT.

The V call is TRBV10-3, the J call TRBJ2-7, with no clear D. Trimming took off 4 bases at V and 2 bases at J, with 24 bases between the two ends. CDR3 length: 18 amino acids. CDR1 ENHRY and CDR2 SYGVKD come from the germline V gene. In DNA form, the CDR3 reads TGTGCCATCAGTGGGGGATGGGATTCCCTCTCCACCACCTACGAGCAGTACTTC. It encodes CAISGGWDSLSTTYEQYF.

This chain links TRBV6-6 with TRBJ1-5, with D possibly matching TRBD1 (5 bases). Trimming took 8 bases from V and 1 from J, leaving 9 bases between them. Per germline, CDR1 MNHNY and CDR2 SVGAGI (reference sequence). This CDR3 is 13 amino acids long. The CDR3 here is CASGRQSNQPQHF. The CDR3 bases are TGTGCCAGCGGCAGACAGAGCAATCAGCCCCAGCATTTT.